These T cell receptor beta chains were read from a single sample in a study of blood T cell repertoires in COVID-19. Data came from immunoSEQ multiplex PCR; TCRdb stores just in-frame clones and leaves some out. This sample has about 350,000 clones, with over 80% found just once. Sequenced material: peripheral blood. The receptors stem from a woman aged 50 to 60 with COVID-19, enrolled during active disease. CDR3s include the opening cysteine and the closing phenylalanine or tryptophan. D genes are given only for firm matches. The listing skips clone size in some rows; elsewhere it reads once, few, many or a size class.

TRBJ1-2	NA	TRBV30	NA	CAWSVREDYGYTF	TGTGCCTGGAGTGTAAGAGAAGACTATGGCTACACCTTC
TRBJ2-7	TRBD2	TRBV2	NA	CASLYAGERPYF	TGTGCCAGCCTCTACGCGGGGGAGCGTCCGTACTTC
TRBJ2-7	NA	TRBV3-1/TRBV3-2	NA	CASSQQGSYEQYF	TGTGCCAGCAGCCAGCAGGGATCCTACGAGCAGTACTTC
TRBJ2-7	TRBD2	TRBV10-3	NA	CATETGTSYEQYF	TGTGCCACCGAAACCGGGACTAGTTACGAGCAGTACTTC
TRBJ1-3	TRBD1	TRBV11-3	once	CASSGDREGNTIYF	TGTGCCAGCAGCGGGGACAGGGAAGGAAACACCATATATTTT
TRBJ1-1	NA	TRBV6-5	NA	CASSNSRMNTEAFF	TGTGCCAGCAGTAACTCCAGAATGAACACTGAAGCTTTCTTT
TRBJ2-7	TRBD1	TRBV29-1	NA	CSVDTGQGPYEQYF	TGCAGCGTTGACACGGGACAGGGACCTTACGAGCAGTACTTC
TRBJ1-6	TRBD1	TRBV6-5	NA	CASQRQGNSPLHF	TGTGCCAGCCAACGACAGGGGAATTCACCCCTCCACTTT
TRBJ2-1	TRBD1	TRBV25-1	NA	CASSQDRGYNEQFF	TGTGCCAGCAGCCAGGACAGGGGATACAATGAGCAGTTCTTC
TRBJ1-2	NA	TRBV6-5	NA	CASKGGMNYGYTF	TGTGCCAGCAAAGGAGGGATGAACTATGGCTACACCTTC
TRBJ2-3	NA	TRBV7-3	NA	CASSLGHSSPTDTQYF	TGTGCCAGCAGCTTGGGACACTCATCCCCCACAGATACGCAGTATTTT
TRBJ1-1	NA	TRBV5-1	NA	CASSVTGPPGTEAFF	TGCGCCAGCAGCGTCACAGGGCCCCCGGGGACTGAAGCTTTCTTT
TRBJ2-7	TRBD2	TRBV11-3	NA	CASSFTSGSYEQYF	TGTGCCAGCAGCTTCACTAGCGGGAGCTACGAGCAGTACTTC
TRBJ2-2	TRBD1	TRBV19	NA	CASSIVLQGAVSPIRSPYTGELFF	TGTGCCAGTAGTATAGTATTACAGGGGGCGGTTTCTCCAATTAGGTCTCCTTACACCGGGGAGCTGTTTTTT
TRBJ2-5	NA	TRBV27	once	CASSLGAWQRQETQYF	TGTGCCAGCAGTTTAGGCGCGTGGCAGCGCCAAGAGACCCAGTACTTC
TRBJ2-1	NA	TRBV7-8	NA	CASSLAGGRNEQFF	TGTGCCAGCAGCTTAGCGGGAGGTCGCAATGAGCAGTTCTTC
TRBJ2-1	TRBD2	TRBV7-8	once	CASSLAGALYNEQFF	TGTGCCAGCAGCCTAGCGGGAGCCCTCTACAATGAGCAGTTCTTC
TRBJ2-3	TRBD2	TRBV10-2	NA	CASRATSGRAWGTDTQYF	TGCGCCAGCAGGGCTACTAGCGGGAGGGCCTGGGGCACAGATACGCAGTATTTT
TRBJ1-2	NA	TRBV7-8	NA	CASSYWTDDNYGYTF	TGTGCCAGCAGCTACTGGACAGACGACAACTATGGCTACACCTTC
TRBJ2-7	NA	TRBV5-1	NA	CASSLGQIYEQYF	TGCGCCAGCAGCTTGGGACAGATCTACGAGCAGTACTTC
TRBJ2-3	TRBD2	TRBV13	NA	CASSATHDRGESSTDTQYF	TGTGCCAGCAGCGCCACCCACGACCGGGGGGAGTCAAGCACAGATACGCAGTATTTT
TRBJ2-5	TRBD2	TRBV30	NA	CAWSGDPRRSLAGAEETQYF	TGTGCCTGGAGTGGGGATCCCAGGCGATCACTAGCGGGAGCAGAAGAGACCCAGTACTTC
TRBJ1-4	TRBD1	TRBV18	NA	CASSLNRGNLATNEKLFF	TGTGCCAGCTCGCTTAACAGGGGGAACCTTGCAACTAATGAAAAACTGTTTTTT
TRBJ2-4	NA	TRBV3-1/TRBV3-2	NA	CASSQSRGSAKNIQYF	TGTGCCAGCAGCCAATCACGGGGGTCAGCCAAAAACATTCAGTACTTC
TRBJ2-5	TRBD2	TRBV7-8	few	CASSWGGYQETQYF	TGTGCCAGCAGCTGGGGGGGGTACCAAGAGACCCAGTACTTC
TRBJ2-5	NA	TRBV6-5	NA	CASSYSSGVSETQYF	TGTGCCAGCAGTTACTCCTCCGGGGTTTCCGAGACCCAGTACTTC
TRBJ1-5	NA	TRBV2	few	CASRIQGNQPQHF	TGTGCCAGCAGGATACAGGGAAATCAGCCCCAGCATTTT
TRBJ1-2	NA	TRBV3-1/TRBV3-2	NA	CASSQDHPRYYGYTF	TGTGCCAGCAGCCAAGATCACCCCAGATACTATGGCTACACCTTC
TRBJ2-1	NA	TRBV7-8	NA	CASSLARAGLYNEQFF	TGTGCCAGCAGCTTAGCTCGGGCGGGTCTCTACAATGAGCAGTTCTTC
TRBJ2-7	TRBD2	TRBV11-2	NA	CASSLDTSGTAYEQYF	TGTGCCAGCAGCTTAGATACTAGCGGGACTGCCTACGAGCAGTACTTC
TRBJ1-5	TRBD1	TRBV5-6	NA	CASSLRTGQIFNQPQHF	TGTGCCAGCAGCCTGCGGACAGGCCAGATTTTCAATCAGCCCCAGCATTTT
TRBJ2-3	TRBD2	TRBV5-8	NA	CASSRGGWLFNTQYF	TGTGCCAGCAGCCGGGGAGGGTGGTTGTTTAATACGCAGTATTTT
TRBJ2-7	NA	TRBV3-1/TRBV3-2	NA	CASSQQTAGEEQYF	TGTGCCAGCAGCCAGCAGACGGCGGGTGAAGAGCAGTACTTC
TRBJ2-1	TRBD2	TRBV7-8	once	CASSSLAGGGNNEQFF	TGTGCCAGCAGCTCACTAGCGGGAGGGGGTAACAATGAGCAGTTCTTC
TRBJ1-4	NA	TRBV19	few	CASKLVPNEKLFF	TGTGCCAGTAAACTCGTTCCTAATGAAAAACTGTTTTTT